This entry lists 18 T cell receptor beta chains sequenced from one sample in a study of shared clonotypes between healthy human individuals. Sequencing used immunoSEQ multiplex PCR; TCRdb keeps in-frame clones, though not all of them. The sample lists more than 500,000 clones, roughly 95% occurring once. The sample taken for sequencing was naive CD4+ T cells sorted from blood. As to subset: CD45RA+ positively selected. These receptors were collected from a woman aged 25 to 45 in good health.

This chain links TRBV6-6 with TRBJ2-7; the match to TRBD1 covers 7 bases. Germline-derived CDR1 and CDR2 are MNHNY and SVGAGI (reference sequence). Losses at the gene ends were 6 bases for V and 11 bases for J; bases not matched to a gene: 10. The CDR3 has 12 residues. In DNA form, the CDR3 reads TGTGCCAGCAGCCATATGGACAGGCTGAAGTACTTC. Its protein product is CASSHMDRLKYF.

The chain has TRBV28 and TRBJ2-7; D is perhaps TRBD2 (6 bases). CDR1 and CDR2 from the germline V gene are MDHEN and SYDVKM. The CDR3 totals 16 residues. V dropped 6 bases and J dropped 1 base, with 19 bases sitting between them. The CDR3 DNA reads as TGTGCCAGCAGCACCCCTGCCAGCGCGGGGTCCTACGAGCAGTACTTC. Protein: CASSTPASAGSYEQYF.

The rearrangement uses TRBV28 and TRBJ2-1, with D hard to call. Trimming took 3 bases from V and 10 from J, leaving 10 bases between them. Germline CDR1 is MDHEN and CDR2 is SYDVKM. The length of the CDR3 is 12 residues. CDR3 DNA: TGTGCCAGCAGTTTTTACAGTGAAGAGCAGTTCTTC. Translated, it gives CASSFYSEEQFF.

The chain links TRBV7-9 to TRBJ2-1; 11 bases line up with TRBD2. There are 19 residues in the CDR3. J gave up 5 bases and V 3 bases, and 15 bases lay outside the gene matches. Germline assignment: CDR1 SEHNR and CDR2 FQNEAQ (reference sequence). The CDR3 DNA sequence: TGTGCCAGCAGCTTTCGCCGAATCACTAGCGGGAGTGTCAACAATGAGCAGTTCTTC. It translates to CASSFRRITSGSVNNEQFF.

For the CDR3, the DNA is TGTGCCAGCAGTTACCAGCGGATCTCCTACGAGCAGTACTTC. This codes for CASSYQRISYEQYF. This chain links TRBV28 with TRBJ2-7; perhaps TRBD2 as D (5 bases). This CDR3 spans 14 amino acids. Deletions cut 4 bases from V and 0 bases from J, with 10 bases between. CDR1 and CDR2 (germline): MDHEN, SYDVKM.

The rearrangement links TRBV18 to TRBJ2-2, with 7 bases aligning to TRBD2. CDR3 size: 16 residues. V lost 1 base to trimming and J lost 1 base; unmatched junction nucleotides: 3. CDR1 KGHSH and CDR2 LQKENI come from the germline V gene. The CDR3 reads CASSPQGGRNTGELFF. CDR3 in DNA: TGTGCCAGCTCACCACAAGGCGGGAGGAACACCGGGGAGCTGTTTTTT. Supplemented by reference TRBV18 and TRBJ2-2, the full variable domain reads NAGVMQNPRHLVRRRGQEARLRCSPMKGHSHVYWYRQLPEEGLKFMVYLQKENIIDESGMPKERFSAEFPKEGPSILRIQQVVRGDSAAYFCASSPQGGRNTGELFFGEGSRLTVL.

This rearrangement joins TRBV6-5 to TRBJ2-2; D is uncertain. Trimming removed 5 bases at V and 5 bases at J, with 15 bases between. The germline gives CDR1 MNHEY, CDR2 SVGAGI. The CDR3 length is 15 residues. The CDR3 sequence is CASSGLGRVTGELFF. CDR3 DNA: TGTGCCAGCAGTGGGCTAGGTCGGGTGACCGGGGAGCTGTTTTTT.

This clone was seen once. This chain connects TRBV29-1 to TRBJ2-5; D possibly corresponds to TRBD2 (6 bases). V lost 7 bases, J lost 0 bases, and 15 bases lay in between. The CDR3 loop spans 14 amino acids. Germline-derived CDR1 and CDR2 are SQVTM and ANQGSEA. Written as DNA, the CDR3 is TGCAGCGCCATCCCGGCGGGACACCAAGAGACCCAGTACTTC. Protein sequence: CSAIPAGHQETQYF.

CDR3 in amino acids: CASSRQGAAFF. The CDR3 DNA follows: TGTGCCAGCAGTCGACAGGGGGCCGCTTTCTTT. V usage is TRBV6-5 and J usage is TRBJ1-1; 10 positions match TRBD1. Germline trimming cut 5 bases from V and 11 bases from J; bases unmatched to any gene: 2. CDR1 is MNHEY and CDR2 is SVGAGI in the germline V gene. The CDR3 is 11 residues long.

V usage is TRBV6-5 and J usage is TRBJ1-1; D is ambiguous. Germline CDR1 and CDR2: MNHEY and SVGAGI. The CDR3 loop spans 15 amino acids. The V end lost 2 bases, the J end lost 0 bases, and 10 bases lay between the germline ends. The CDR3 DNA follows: TGTGCCAGCAGTTACCTAGCGCGCATGAACACTGAAGCTTTCTTT. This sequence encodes CASSYLARMNTEAFF.

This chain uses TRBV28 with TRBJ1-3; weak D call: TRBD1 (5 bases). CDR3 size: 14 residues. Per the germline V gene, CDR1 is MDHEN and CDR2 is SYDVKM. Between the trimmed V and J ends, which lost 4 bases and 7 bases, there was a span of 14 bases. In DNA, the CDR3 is TGTGCCAGCAGTTCTGGGACCGGGCTCAACACCATATATTTT. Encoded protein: CASSSGTGLNTIYF.

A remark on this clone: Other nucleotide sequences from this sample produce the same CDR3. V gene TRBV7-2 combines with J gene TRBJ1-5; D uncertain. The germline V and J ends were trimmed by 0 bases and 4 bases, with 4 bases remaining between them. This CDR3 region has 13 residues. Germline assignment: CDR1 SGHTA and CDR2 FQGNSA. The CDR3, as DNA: TGTGCCAGCAGCTTAGCCAGGAATCAGCCCCAGCATTTT. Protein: CASSLARNQPQHF. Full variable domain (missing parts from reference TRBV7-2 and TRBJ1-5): GAGVSQSPSNKVTEKGKDVELRCDPISGHTALYWYRQSLGQGLEFLIYFQGNSAPDKSGLPSDRFSAERTGGSVSTLTIQRTQQEDSAVYLCASSLARNQPQHFGDGTRLSIL.

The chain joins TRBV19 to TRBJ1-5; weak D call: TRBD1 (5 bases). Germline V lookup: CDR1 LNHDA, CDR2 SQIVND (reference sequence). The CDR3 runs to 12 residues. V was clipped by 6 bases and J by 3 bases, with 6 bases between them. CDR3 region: CASRQANQPQHF. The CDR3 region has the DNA TGTGCCAGTAGACAGGCCAATCAGCCCCAGCATTTT.

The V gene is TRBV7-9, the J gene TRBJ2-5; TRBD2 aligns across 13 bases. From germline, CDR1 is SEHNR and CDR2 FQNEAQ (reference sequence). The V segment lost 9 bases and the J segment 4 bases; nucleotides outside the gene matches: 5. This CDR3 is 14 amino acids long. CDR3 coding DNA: TGTGCCAGTGGACTAGCGGGAGTCGGAGAGACCCAGTACTTC. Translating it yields CASGLAGVGETQYF.

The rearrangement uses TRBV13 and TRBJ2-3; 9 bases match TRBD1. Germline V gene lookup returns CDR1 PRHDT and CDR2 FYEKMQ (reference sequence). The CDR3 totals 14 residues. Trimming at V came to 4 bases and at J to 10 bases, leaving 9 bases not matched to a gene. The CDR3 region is CASSSFQDRGAQYF. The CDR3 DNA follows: TGTGCCAGCAGCTCGTTCCAGGACAGGGGAGCGCAGTATTTT.

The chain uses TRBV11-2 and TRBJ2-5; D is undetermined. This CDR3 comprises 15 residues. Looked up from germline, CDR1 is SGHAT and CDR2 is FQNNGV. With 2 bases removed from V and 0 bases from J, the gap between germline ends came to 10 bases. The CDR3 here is CASSLQFGYQETQYF. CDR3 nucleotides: TGTGCCAGCAGCTTACAATTCGGCTACCAAGAGACCCAGTACTTC.

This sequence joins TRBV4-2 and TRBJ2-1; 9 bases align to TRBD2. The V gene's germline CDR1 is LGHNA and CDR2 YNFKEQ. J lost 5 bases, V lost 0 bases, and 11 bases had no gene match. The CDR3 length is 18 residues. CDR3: CASSQDVLAGLGNNEQFF. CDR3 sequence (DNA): TGTGCCAGCAGCCAAGATGTCCTAGCGGGATTAGGTAACAATGAGCAGTTCTTC.

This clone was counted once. The CDR3: CASSETGANTGELFF. As DNA, the CDR3 is TGTGCCAGCAGTGAGACGGGGGCGAACACCGGGGAGCTGTTTTTT. The J gene is TRBJ2-2, the V gene TRBV2; D is perhaps TRBD2 (6 bases). The CDR3 is made up of 15 amino acids. The V gene lost 3 bases and the J gene lost 0 bases, with 8 bases spanning the gap. Per the germline V gene, CDR1 is SNHLY and CDR2 is FYNNEI.